This is a list of T cell receptor beta chains from one sample in a study of beta chain features in type 1 diabetes. Assay: immunoSEQ multiplex PCR; the TCRdb copy retains only in-frame clones and omits some. The sample lists hundreds of thousands of clones, 30% occurring once. Specimen: naive CD4+ T cells from blood. The receptors were gathered from a man younger than 30 in good health. CDR3s include the opening cysteine and the closing phenylalanine or tryptophan. Fields, in order: clone size, J gene, D gene, V gene, CDR3 protein, CDR3 DNA. D genes are given only for firm matches. Where a row states a size, it is once, few, many or the class of an expanded clone; other rows omit it.

abundance: NA
j_gene: TRBJ2-1
d_gene: TRBD2
v_gene: TRBV5-1
CDR3aa: CASSLSLAGAGNEQFF
CDR3nt: TGCGCCAGCAGCTTGTCGTTAGCGGGGGCCGGCAATGAGCAGTTCTTC

abundance: NA
j_gene: TRBJ2-1
d_gene: TRBD1
v_gene: TRBV30
CDR3aa: CAWSPQGIGEQFF
CDR3nt: TGTGCCTGGAGTCCACAGGGGATCGGGGAGCAGTTCTTC

abundance: NA
j_gene: TRBJ1-3
d_gene: NA
v_gene: TRBV4-1
CDR3aa: CASSQLPGNTIYF
CDR3nt: TGCGCCAGCAGCCAACTACCGGGAAACACCATATATTTT

abundance: few
j_gene: TRBJ2-3
d_gene: NA
v_gene: TRBV7-3
CDR3aa: CASSFSGRSTDTQYF
CDR3nt: TGTGCCAGCAGCTTTAGCGGAAGGAGCACAGATACGCAGTATTTT

abundance: NA
j_gene: TRBJ2-2
d_gene: NA
v_gene: TRBV11-2
CDR3aa: CASSLAGTNTGELFF
CDR3nt: TGTGCCAGCAGCTTAGCGGGGACGAACACCGGGGAGCTGTTTTTT

abundance: NA
j_gene: TRBJ2-1
d_gene: TRBD1
v_gene: TRBV28
CDR3aa: CASSRTGTGGHEQFF
CDR3nt: TGTGCCAGCAGCCGGACCGGGACAGGGGGCCATGAGCAGTTCTTC

abundance: few
j_gene: TRBJ2-2
d_gene: NA
v_gene: TRBV9
CDR3aa: CASSVALTGSGTGELFF
CDR3nt: TGTGCCAGCAGCGTAGCTCTTACGGGTAGCGGCACCGGGGAGCTGTTTTTT

abundance: NA
j_gene: TRBJ1-1
d_gene: NA
v_gene: TRBV6-6
CDR3aa: CASSYSKHTEAFF
CDR3nt: TGTGCCAGCAGTTACTCGAAGCACACTGAAGCTTTCTTT

abundance: NA
j_gene: TRBJ1-1
d_gene: NA
v_gene: TRBV4-2
CDR3aa: CASSPRQGNTEAFF
CDR3nt: TGTGCCAGCAGCCCTAGGCAGGGGAACACTGAAGCTTTCTTT

abundance: NA
j_gene: TRBJ2-7
d_gene: TRBD1
v_gene: TRBV4-2
CDR3aa: CASSQGRDSVYEQYF
CDR3nt: TGTGCCAGCAGCCAGGGACGGGACAGCGTTTACGAGCAGTACTTC

abundance: NA
j_gene: TRBJ1-5
d_gene: NA
v_gene: TRBV28
CDR3aa: CASSYGKGHQPQHF
CDR3nt: TGTGCCAGCAGTTACGGTAAGGGTCATCAGCCCCAGCATTTT

abundance: NA
j_gene: TRBJ2-7
d_gene: NA
v_gene: TRBV5-1
CDR3aa: CASSQPNYEQYF
CDR3nt: TGCGCCAGCAGCCAGCCGAACTACGAGCAGTACTTC

abundance: NA
j_gene: TRBJ1-4
d_gene: NA
v_gene: TRBV10-3
CDR3aa: CAIAQTTNEKLFF
CDR3nt: TGTGCCATCGCGCAGACAACTAATGAAAAACTGTTTTTT

abundance: NA
j_gene: TRBJ2-3
d_gene: TRBD1
v_gene: TRBV5-6
CDR3aa: CASSSLWTGSTDTQYF
CDR3nt: TGTGCCAGCAGCTCATTATGGACAGGGAGCACAGATACGCAGTATTTT

abundance: few
j_gene: TRBJ2-1
d_gene: NA
v_gene: TRBV20-1
CDR3aa: CSARSLSEQFF
CDR3nt: TGCAGTGCTAGAAGTCTTAGTGAGCAGTTCTTC

abundance: NA
j_gene: TRBJ2-5
d_gene: NA
v_gene: TRBV11-2
CDR3aa: CASSLGDFTQETQYF
CDR3nt: TGTGCCAGCAGCTTAGGGGACTTCACACAAGAGACCCAGTACTTC

abundance: NA
j_gene: TRBJ2-7
d_gene: NA
v_gene: TRBV10-3
CDR3aa: CAISSNSYEQYF
CDR3nt: TGTGCCATCTCATCTAACTCCTACGAGCAGTACTTC

abundance: NA
j_gene: TRBJ1-2
d_gene: NA
v_gene: TRBV7-2
CDR3aa: CASSLPGYGYTF
CDR3nt: TGTGCCAGCAGCTTGCCGGGGTATGGCTACACCTTC

abundance: NA
j_gene: TRBJ1-2
d_gene: TRBD1
v_gene: TRBV9
CDR3aa: CASHGDRAHDGYTF
CDR3nt: TGTGCCAGCCACGGAGACAGGGCACATGATGGCTACACCTTC

abundance: few
j_gene: TRBJ1-1
d_gene: NA
v_gene: TRBV25-1
CDR3aa: CASSERRGTEAFF
CDR3nt: TGTGCCAGCAGTGAGAGAAGGGGAACTGAAGCTTTCTTT

abundance: few
j_gene: TRBJ2-1
d_gene: NA
v_gene: TRBV5-1
CDR3aa: CASSLLAYEQFF
CDR3nt: TGCGCCAGCAGCTTGTTAGCGTATGAGCAGTTCTTC

abundance: few
j_gene: TRBJ2-7
d_gene: NA
v_gene: TRBV30
CDR3aa: CAWSDLGYEQYF
CDR3nt: TGTGCCTGGAGTGATTTGGGCTACGAGCAGTACTTC

abundance: few
j_gene: TRBJ2-3
d_gene: NA
v_gene: TRBV6-5
CDR3aa: CASSYSFQGGSDTQYF
CDR3nt: TGTGCCAGCAGTTACAGTTTCCAGGGCGGCTCAGATACGCAGTATTTT

abundance: NA
j_gene: TRBJ2-5
d_gene: NA
v_gene: TRBV11-1
CDR3aa: CASSLWGRDQETQYF
CDR3nt: TGTGCCAGCTCATTATGGGGCAGGGACCAAGAGACCCAGTACTTC

abundance: few
j_gene: TRBJ1-4
d_gene: TRBD1
v_gene: TRBV4-1
CDR3aa: CASSPTGGVGEKLFF
CDR3nt: TGCGCCAGCAGCCCGACAGGGGGCGTGGGTGAAAAACTGTTTTTT

abundance: few
j_gene: TRBJ2-1
d_gene: TRBD2
v_gene: TRBV29-1
CDR3aa: CSSEGTAGVAYNEQFF
CDR3nt: TGCAGCTCTGAAGGTACGGCGGGAGTAGCCTACAATGAGCAGTTCTTC

abundance: few
j_gene: TRBJ2-7
d_gene: NA
v_gene: TRBV4-1
CDR3aa: CASSRFLAYEQYF
CDR3nt: TGCGCCAGCAGCCGTTTCTTGGCCTACGAGCAGTACTTC

abundance: NA
j_gene: TRBJ2-1
d_gene: NA
v_gene: TRBV27
CDR3aa: CASSFLADYNEQFF
CDR3nt: TGTGCCAGCAGTTTCCTAGCAGATTACAATGAGCAGTTCTTC

abundance: NA
j_gene: TRBJ2-1
d_gene: TRBD1
v_gene: TRBV5-1
CDR3aa: CASSRGTGSGNEQFF
CDR3nt: TGCGCCAGCAGCCGCGGGACAGGGAGCGGCAATGAGCAGTTCTTC

abundance: few
j_gene: TRBJ2-3
d_gene: TRBD1
v_gene: TRBV7-4
CDR3aa: CASSYWTGGSDTQYF
CDR3nt: TGTGCCAGCAGCTACTGGACAGGGGGCTCAGATACGCAGTATTTT

abundance: once
j_gene: TRBJ2-1
d_gene: TRBD2
v_gene: TRBV5-6
CDR3aa: CASSLAGEHNEQFF
CDR3nt: TGTGCCAGCAGCTTAGCGGGGGAGCACAATGAGCAGTTCTTC

abundance: once
j_gene: TRBJ1-1
d_gene: NA
v_gene: TRBV7-2
CDR3aa: CASSLYLGNTEAFF
CDR3nt: TGTGCCAGCAGCTTATATCTGGGGAACACTGAAGCTTTCTTT

abundance: NA
j_gene: TRBJ2-1
d_gene: TRBD2
v_gene: TRBV6-1
CDR3aa: CASSNSGGYNEQFF
CDR3nt: TGTGCCAGCAGTAATAGCGGGGGCTACAATGAGCAGTTCTTC

abundance: NA
j_gene: TRBJ1-3
d_gene: NA
v_gene: TRBV29-1
CDR3aa: CSVAGDASGNTIYF
CDR3nt: TGCAGCGTCGCCGGAGACGCCTCTGGAAACACCATATATTTT

abundance: NA
j_gene: TRBJ2-7
d_gene: NA
v_gene: TRBV29-1
CDR3aa: CSALTGADYEQYF
CDR3nt: TGCAGCGCTCTGACCGGGGCCGACTACGAGCAGTACTTC

abundance: NA
j_gene: TRBJ2-1
d_gene: NA
v_gene: TRBV5-8
CDR3aa: CASSPMSSYNEQFF
CDR3nt: TGTGCCAGCAGCCCAATGAGCTCCTACAATGAGCAGTTCTTC

abundance: NA
j_gene: TRBJ2-7
d_gene: NA
v_gene: TRBV23-1
CDR3aa: CASSQPNPPGQRDYEQYF
CDR3nt: TGCGCCAGCAGTCAACCTAACCCACCGGGACAACGCGACTACGAGCAGTACTTC

abundance: few
j_gene: TRBJ2-1
d_gene: NA
v_gene: TRBV19
CDR3aa: CASSIDWRESYNEQFF
CDR3nt: TGTGCCAGTAGTATAGATTGGAGAGAGTCCTACAATGAGCAGTTCTTC

abundance: NA
j_gene: TRBJ2-3
d_gene: NA
v_gene: TRBV21-1
CDR3aa: CASGNRSTDTQYF
CDR3nt: TGTGCCAGCGGAAACCGGAGCACAGATACGCAGTATTTT

abundance: NA
j_gene: TRBJ1-2
d_gene: NA
v_gene: TRBV30
CDR3aa: CAWVGRRDGSNYGYTF
CDR3nt: TGTGCCTGGGTTGGACGAAGGGACGGTTCTAACTATGGCTACACCTTC

abundance: few
j_gene: TRBJ1-2
d_gene: TRBD1
v_gene: TRBV18
CDR3aa: CASSHGQGYGYTF
CDR3nt: TGTGCCAGCTCGCACGGACAGGGCTATGGCTACACCTTC

abundance: NA
j_gene: TRBJ1-2
d_gene: NA
v_gene: TRBV10-3
CDR3aa: CAISETDANYGYTF
CDR3nt: TGTGCCATCAGTGAAACCGACGCTAACTATGGCTACACCTTC

abundance: few
j_gene: TRBJ2-7
d_gene: NA
v_gene: TRBV7-2
CDR3aa: CASSSDGSYEQYF
CDR3nt: TGTGCCAGCAGCTCGGACGGCTCCTACGAGCAGTACTTC

abundance: once
j_gene: TRBJ1-2
d_gene: NA
v_gene: TRBV18
CDR3aa: CASSPQPANYGYTF
CDR3nt: TGTGCCAGCTCACCACAACCAGCTAACTATGGCTACACCTTC

abundance: NA
j_gene: TRBJ2-7
d_gene: NA
v_gene: TRBV2
CDR3aa: CASSERGTPYEQYF
CDR3nt: TGTGCCAGCAGTGAAAGGGGGACCCCCTACGAGCAGTACTTC

abundance: NA
j_gene: TRBJ2-1
d_gene: TRBD2
v_gene: TRBV4-1
CDR3aa: CASSQDLAGGYNEQFF
CDR3nt: TGCGCCAGCAGCCAAGATCTAGCGGGAGGGTACAATGAGCAGTTCTTC

abundance: NA
j_gene: TRBJ2-1
d_gene: NA
v_gene: TRBV6-6
CDR3aa: CASSYNEQFF
CDR3nt: TGTGCCAGCAGCTACAATGAGCAGTTCTTC

abundance: NA
j_gene: TRBJ2-7
d_gene: NA
v_gene: TRBV30
CDR3aa: CAWSAGRLLRSYEQYF
CDR3nt: TGTGCCTGGAGTGCGGGGAGACTCCTCCGGAGCTACGAGCAGTACTTC

abundance: NA
j_gene: TRBJ1-2
d_gene: NA
v_gene: TRBV25-1
CDR3aa: CASRRHRESYGYTF
CDR3nt: TGTGCCAGCAGGAGGCACAGGGAGTCCTATGGCTACACCTTC